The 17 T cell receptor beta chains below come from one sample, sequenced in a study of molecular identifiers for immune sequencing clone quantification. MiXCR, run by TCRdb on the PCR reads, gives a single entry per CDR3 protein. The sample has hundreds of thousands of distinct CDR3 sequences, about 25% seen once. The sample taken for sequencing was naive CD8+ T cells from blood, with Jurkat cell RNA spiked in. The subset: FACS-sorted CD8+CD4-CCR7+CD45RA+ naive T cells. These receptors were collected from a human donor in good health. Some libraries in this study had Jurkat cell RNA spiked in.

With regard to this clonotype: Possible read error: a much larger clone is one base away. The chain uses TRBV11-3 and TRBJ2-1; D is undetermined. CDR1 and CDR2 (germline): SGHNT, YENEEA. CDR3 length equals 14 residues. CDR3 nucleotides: TGTGCCAGCAGCCCGAGAAGCTCCTACATTGAGCAGTTCTTC. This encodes CASSPRSSYIEQFF. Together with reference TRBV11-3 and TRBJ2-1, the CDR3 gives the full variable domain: EAGVVQSPRYKIIEKKQPVAFWCNPISGHNTLYWYLQNLGQGPELLIRYENEEAVDDSQLPKDRFSAERLKGVDSTLKIQPAELGDSAVYLCASSPRSSYIEQFFGPGTRLTVL.

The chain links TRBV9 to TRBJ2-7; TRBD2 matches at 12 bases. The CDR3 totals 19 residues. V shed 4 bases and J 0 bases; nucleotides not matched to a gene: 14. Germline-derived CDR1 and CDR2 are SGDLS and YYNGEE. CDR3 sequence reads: CASSPDVGLAGQSSYEQYF. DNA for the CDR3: TGTGCCAGCAGCCCAGATGTCGGACTAGCGGGACAGAGCTCCTACGAGCAGTACTTC.

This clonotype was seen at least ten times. The CDR3 reads CASSVAGNSNTGELFF. The DNA for the CDR3 is TGTGCCAGCAGCGTAGCTGGGAATTCGAACACCGGGGAGCTGTTTTTT. The rearrangement joins TRBV9 to TRBJ2-2; D uncertain. The length of the CDR3 is 16 residues. Trimming cost V 0 bases and J 0 bases, with 9 bases left between them. Germline-derived CDR1 and CDR2 are SGDLS and YYNGEE.

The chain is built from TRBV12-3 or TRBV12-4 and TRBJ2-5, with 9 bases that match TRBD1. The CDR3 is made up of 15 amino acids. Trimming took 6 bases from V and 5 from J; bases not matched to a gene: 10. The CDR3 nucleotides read TGTGCCAGCAGCAGGGACAGGGAAGAGGGGGAGACCCAGTACTTC. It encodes CASSRDREEGETQYF.

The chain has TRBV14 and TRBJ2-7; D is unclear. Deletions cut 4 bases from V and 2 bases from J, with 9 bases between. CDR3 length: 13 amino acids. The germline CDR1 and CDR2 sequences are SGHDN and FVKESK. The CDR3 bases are TGTGCCAGCAGCCCTCGAATCCCCTACGAGCAGTACTTC. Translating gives CASSPRIPYEQYF.

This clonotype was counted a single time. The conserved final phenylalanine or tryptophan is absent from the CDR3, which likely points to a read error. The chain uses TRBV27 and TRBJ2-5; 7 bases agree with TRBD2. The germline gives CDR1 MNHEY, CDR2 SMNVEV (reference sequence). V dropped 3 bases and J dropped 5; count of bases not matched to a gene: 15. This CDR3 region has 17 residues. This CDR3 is CASSLYIPSLGGETQYI. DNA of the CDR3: TGTGCCAGCAGTTTGTATATACCCTCACTGGGGGGGGAGACCCAGTACATC.

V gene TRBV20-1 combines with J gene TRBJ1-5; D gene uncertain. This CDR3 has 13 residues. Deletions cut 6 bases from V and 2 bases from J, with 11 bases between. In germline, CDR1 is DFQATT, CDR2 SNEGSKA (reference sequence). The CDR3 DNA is TGCAGTGCACCAGCTCCTGGCAATCAGCCCCAGCATTTT. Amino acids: CSAPAPGNQPQHF.

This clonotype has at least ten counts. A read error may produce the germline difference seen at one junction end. CDR3: CASSQDLDEQYF. The CDR3 nucleotides read TGTGCCAGCAGCCAAGATTTGGACGAGCAGTACTTC. V and J are TRBV4-1 and TRBJ2-7; D gene unclear. Germline CDR1 and CDR2: MGHRA and YSYEKL. This CDR3 is built from 12 residues.

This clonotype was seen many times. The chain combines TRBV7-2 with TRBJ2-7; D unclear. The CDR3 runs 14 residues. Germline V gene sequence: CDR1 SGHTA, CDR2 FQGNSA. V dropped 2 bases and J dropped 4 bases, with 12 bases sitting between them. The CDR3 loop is CASSLIWPSYEQYF. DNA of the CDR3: TGTGCCAGCAGCTTAATCTGGCCCTCTTACGAGCAGTACTTC. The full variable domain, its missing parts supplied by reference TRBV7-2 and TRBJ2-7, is GAGVSQSPSNKVTEKGKDVELRCDPISGHTALYWYRQSLGQGLEFLIYFQGNSAPDKSGLPSDRFSAERTGGSVSTLTIQRTQQEDSAVYLCASSLIWPSYEQYFGPGTRLTVT.

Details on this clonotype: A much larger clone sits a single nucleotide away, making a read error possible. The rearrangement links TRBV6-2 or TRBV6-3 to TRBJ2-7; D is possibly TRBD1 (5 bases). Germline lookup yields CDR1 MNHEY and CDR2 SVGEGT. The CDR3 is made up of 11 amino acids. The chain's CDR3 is CDSTDSYEQYF. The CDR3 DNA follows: TGTGACAGCACTGACAGCTACGAGCAGTACTTC.

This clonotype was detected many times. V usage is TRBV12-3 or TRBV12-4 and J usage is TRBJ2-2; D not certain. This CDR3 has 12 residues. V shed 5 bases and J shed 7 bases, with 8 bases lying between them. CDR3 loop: CASSGTDGELFF. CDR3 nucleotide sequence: TGTGCCAGCAGTGGAACGGACGGGGAGCTGTTTTTT.

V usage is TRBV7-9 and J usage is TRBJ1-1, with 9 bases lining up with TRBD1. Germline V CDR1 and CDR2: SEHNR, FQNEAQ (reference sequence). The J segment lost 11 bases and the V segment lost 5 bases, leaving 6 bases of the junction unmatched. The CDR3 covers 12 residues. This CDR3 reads CASSQQGADAFF. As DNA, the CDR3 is TGTGCCAGCAGCCAACAGGGGGCAGACGCTTTCTTT.

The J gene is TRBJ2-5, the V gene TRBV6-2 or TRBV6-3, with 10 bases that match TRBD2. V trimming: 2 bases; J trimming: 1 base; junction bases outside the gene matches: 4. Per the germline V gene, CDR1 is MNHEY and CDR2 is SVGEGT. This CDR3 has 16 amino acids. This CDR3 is CASSYRGLAVQETQYF. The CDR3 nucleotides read TGTGCCAGCAGTTACCGTGGACTAGCGGTCCAAGAGACCCAGTACTTC.

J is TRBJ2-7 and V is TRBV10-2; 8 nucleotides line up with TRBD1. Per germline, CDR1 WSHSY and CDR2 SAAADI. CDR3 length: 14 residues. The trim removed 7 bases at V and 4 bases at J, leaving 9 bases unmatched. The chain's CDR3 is CASNGQGVGYEQYF. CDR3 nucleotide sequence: TGCGCCAGCAACGGACAGGGAGTGGGGTACGAGCAGTACTTC.

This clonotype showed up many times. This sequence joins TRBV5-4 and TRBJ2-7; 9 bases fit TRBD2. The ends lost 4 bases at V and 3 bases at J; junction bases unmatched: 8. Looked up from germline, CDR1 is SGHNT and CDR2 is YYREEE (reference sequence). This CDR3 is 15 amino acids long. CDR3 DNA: TGTGCCAGCAGCCAGCCGACTAGCGGTAGCTACGAGCAGTACTTC. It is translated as CASSQPTSGSYEQYF.

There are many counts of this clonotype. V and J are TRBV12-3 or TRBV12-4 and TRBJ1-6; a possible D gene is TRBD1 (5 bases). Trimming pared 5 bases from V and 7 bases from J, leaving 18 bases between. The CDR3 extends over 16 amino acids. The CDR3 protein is CASSGGVRGWNSPLHF. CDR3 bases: TGTGCCAGCAGTGGGGGAGTGAGGGGTTGGAATTCACCCCTCCACTTT.

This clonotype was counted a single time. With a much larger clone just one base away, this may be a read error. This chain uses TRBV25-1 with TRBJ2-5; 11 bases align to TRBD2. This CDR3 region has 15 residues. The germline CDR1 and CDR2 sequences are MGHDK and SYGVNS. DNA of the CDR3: TGTGCCAGCGGTCCCCTAGCGGGAGGCCAAGAGCCCCAGTACTTC. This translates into CASGPLAGGQEPQYF.